This TCR beta chain was recovered during a study of blood T cells in healthy people across ages. This clonotype has a single count. Its antigen is currently unknown. Combining a sample-barcoded 5' primer with a J-beta primer mix, a second PCR ran for roughly 7 to 12 cycles. Every cDNA was tagged by a template-switch adaptor with 12 random nucleotides. A single record per CDR3 protein comes from TCRdb applying MiXCR to the 5' RACE reads. In the table there are 890,000 or so distinct CDR3 sequences, around two thirds of which are singletons. The CDR3 totals 15 residues. Trimming cost V 0 bases and J 7 bases, with 15 bases left between them. From germline, CDR1 is LNHNV and CDR2 YYDKDF (reference sequence). Caucasian, healthy and from Russia, the donors were aged between about 6 and 90. Findings and limits, study-wide: The study found more naive CD4+ cells and higher diversity in long-lived than aged donors.

The source of this sequence is a man aged 30-40 years in good health. The rearrangement joins TRBV15 to TRBJ1-2; D is ambiguous. Sequencing input: blood. The DNA of the CDR3 is TGTGCCACCAGCAGAGAGAAGCAGAATCCCTGTGGCTACACCTTC. Residues: CATSREKQNPCGYTF.